What follows is one T cell receptor (beta chain) and its context. Clones were sequenced by immunoSEQ multiplex PCR, and TCRdb holds only the in-frame ones, with some missing. The table lists about 71,000 clones, roughly 86% of them singletons. This sample is part of a study of control samples from healthy donors and cancer patients. The ends were cut back, 4 bases at V and 5 bases at J, with 13 bases in the middle. The CDR3 is 14 residues long. Germline V gene data show CDR1 as KGHDR and CDR2 as SFDVKD. The chain employs TRBV24-1 and TRBJ2-5; D gene ambiguous. The material sequenced was PBMCs. The receptor was isolated from a man in his 60s with lung cancer. The CDR3 spells CATSDRTAPETQYF. The CDR3 DNA reads TGTGCCACCAGTGACCGGACGGCCCCGGAGACCCAGTACTTC.